A single sample gave rise to the 22 T cell receptor beta chains below, sequenced in a study of healthy donors' naive CD4 and CD8 T cells. A linear amplification protocol produced the TCR libraries from roughly 0.5 ug of total RNA. A single record per CDR3 protein comes from TCRdb applying MiXCR to the reads. The sample includes around 200,000 distinct CDR3 sequences, 65% to 75% seen only once; the top ten take 2% to 2.5%. Sequenced input: naive CD4+ and CD8+ T cells sorted from blood, pooled from several donors. Receptors were obtained from a pool of human donors in good health; the sample pools cells from several healthy donors.

CDR3 nucleotide sequence: TGCGCCAGCAGCTTGGTTCCCGGGGCGCAAGAGACCCAGTACTTC. Its protein is CASSLVPGAQETQYF. The chain carries TRBV5-1 and TRBJ2-5, with D perhaps matching TRBD1 or TRBD2 (5 bases each). Looked up from germline, CDR1 is SGHRS and CDR2 is YFSETQ. The V end lost 0 bases, the J end lost 2 bases, and 11 bases lay between the germline ends. There are 15 residues in the CDR3.

The rearrangement links TRBV19 to TRBJ2-7; tentative D call: TRBD1 (6 bases). This CDR3 has 13 residues. The V end was cut by 6 bases, the J end by 4 bases, with 13 bases between. Per germline, CDR1 LNHDA and CDR2 SQIVND (reference sequence). Here the CDR3 DNA reads TGTGCCAGTAGATCTAGGACAGCTTACGAGCAGTACTTC. Its translation is CASRSRTAYEQYF.

V is TRBV27 and J is TRBJ1-2; 7 bases agree with TRBD1. V was pared by 3 bases and J by 4 bases, with 11 bases of the junction left unmatched. Germline CDR1 is MNHEY and CDR2 is SMNVEV (reference sequence). This CDR3 has 16 amino acids. CDR3 sequence (DNA): TGTGCCAGCAGTTTGGAACCCTCCGGGACAGTCTATGGCTACACCTTC. This encodes CASSLEPSGTVYGYTF.

This clonotype was recorded a few times. The V gene is TRBV30, the J gene TRBJ1-1; no firm D call. The germline gives CDR1 GTSNPN, CDR2 SVGIG (reference sequence). CDR3 size: 13 residues. V lost 3 bases to trimming and J lost 5 bases, with 13 bases between them. The chain's CDR3 is CAWREGFGTEAFF. CDR3 bases: TGTGCCTGGAGGGAGGGTTTCGGGACTGAAGCTTTCTTT.

As for this clonotype: At one of its ends the junction is not consistent with the germline gene, which may arise from a read error. The chain combines TRBV29-1 with TRBJ2-7, with 8 bases identical to TRBD1. The CDR3 consists of 15 residues. Germline CDR1 SQVTM, CDR2 ANQGSEA. In DNA, the CDR3 is TGCAGTGTTGGACCTAACAGGGGGTTTATCCACGAGCAGTACTTC. As protein: CSVGPNRGFIHEQYF.

In DNA form, the CDR3 reads TGTGCCAGTAAAGACCTCCTTCAGCCCCAGCATTTT. It is translated as CASKDLLQPQHF. The gene calls are TRBV19 and TRBJ1-5; D uncertain. Between the trimmed V and J ends, which lost 7 bases and 6 bases, there was a span of 10 bases. The CDR3 consists of 12 residues. CDR1 LNHDA and CDR2 SQIVND come from the germline V gene (reference sequence).

The J gene is TRBJ1-1, the V gene TRBV19; 10 bases are shared with TRBD1. The germline V gene has CDR1 LNHDA and CDR2 SQIVND (reference sequence). The CDR3 consists of 18 residues. The junction had 17 bases not matched to a gene; V was cut back by 10 bases and J by 0 bases. CDR3 sequence: CATRDRGVAPAMNTEAFF. CDR3 nucleotides: TGTGCCACCCGGGACAGGGGAGTGGCCCCTGCAATGAACACTGAAGCTTTCTTT.

The V gene is TRBV18, the J gene TRBJ2-7; 8 bases map to TRBD1. The germline CDR1 and CDR2 sequences are KGHSH and LQKENI. CDR3 length equals 14 residues. The trim removed 7 bases at V and 2 bases at J, leaving 7 bases unmatched. This chain's CDR3 is CASCPQGVTYEQYF. DNA of the CDR3: TGTGCCAGCTGTCCACAGGGGGTAACCTACGAGCAGTACTTC.

This clonotype appeared a few times. The CDR3 reads CASSISIFTGELFF. The CDR3 DNA reads as TGTGCCAGTAGTATCAGCATCTTCACCGGGGAGCTGTTTTTT. The chain is built from TRBV19 and TRBJ2-2; D not certain. The V and J ends lost 3 bases and 4 bases respectively, with 9 bases between them. There are 14 residues in the CDR3. Germline CDR1 and CDR2: LNHDA and SQIVND (reference sequence).

The chain employs TRBV18 and TRBJ2-7; possible D gene TRBD1, 6 bases. The length of the CDR3 is 13 residues. Trimming removed 1 base at V and 3 bases at J, with 7 bases between. Germline CDR1 reads KGHSH; CDR2 reads LQKENI. The DNA for the CDR3 is TGTGCCAGCTCACCACAGGGGGACTACGAGCAGTACTTC. It yields the protein CASSPQGDYEQYF. Full variable domain (rest looked up from reference TRBV18 and TRBJ2-7): NAGVMQNPRHLVRRRGQEARLRCSPMKGHSHVYWYRQLPEEGLKFMVYLQKENIIDESGMPKERFSAEFPKEGPSILRIQQVVRGDSAAYFCASSPQGDYEQYFGPGTRLTVT.

This clonotype is a singleton in its sample. V and J are TRBV29-1 and TRBJ1-5, with a tentative D call TRBD1 (5 bases). The CDR3 sequence is 12 residues long. Trimming removed 6 bases from V and 7 bases from J, with 13 bases in between. Germline assignment: CDR1 SQVTM and CDR2 ANQGSEA. CDR3: CSVDQGDQPQHF. CDR3 DNA: TGCAGCGTAGACCAGGGAGACCAGCCCCAGCATTTT. Full variable domain (remainder filled in from reference TRBV29-1 and TRBJ1-5): SAVISQKPSRDICQRGTSLTIQCQVDSQVTMMFWYRQQPGQSLTLIATANQGSEATYESGFVIDKFPISRPNLTFSTLTVSNMSPEDSSIYLCSVDQGDQPQHFGDGTRLSIL.

The V and J genes are TRBV6-1 and TRBJ1-5; weak D call: TRBD1 (5 bases). Per the germline V gene, CDR1 is MNHNS and CDR2 is SASEGT. The CDR3 runs 16 residues. V lost 4 bases and J lost 3, with 16 bases in between. CDR3 nucleotide sequence: TGTGCCAGCAGTGGGAGGAGAAGACAGCACAATCAGCCCCAGCATTTT. As protein: CASSGRRRQHNQPQHF.

The J gene is TRBJ2-7, the V gene TRBV5-1; TRBD2 aligns across 9 bases. Looked up from germline, CDR1 is SGHRS and CDR2 is YFSETQ. The length of the CDR3 is 14 residues. Here the CDR3 reads CASSWLTSGYEQYV. CDR3 in DNA: TGTGCCAGCAGCTGGCTGACTAGCGGCTACGAGCAGTACGTC.

V is TRBV30 and J is TRBJ2-3; no definite D call. V was cut by 3 bases and J by 2 bases, with 9 bases left in between. The germline V gene has CDR1 GTSNPN and CDR2 SVGIG (reference sequence). This CDR3 is built from 13 residues. The CDR3 coding sequence is TGTGCCTGGAGACCCGGCCCCACAGATACGCAGTATTTT. This translates into CAWRPGPTDTQYF.

The chain uses TRBV6-5 and TRBJ2-5; 8 bases line up with TRBD2. This CDR3 comprises 17 residues. From germline, CDR1 is MNHEY and CDR2 SVGAGI. The J segment lost 5 bases and the V segment lost 0 bases, leaving 11 bases of the junction unmatched. CDR3 coding DNA: TGTGCCAGCAGTTACTCGTTTCCCAGCGGGGGCCTTGAGACCCAGTACTTC. Translated: CASSYSFPSGGLETQYF.

The gene calls are TRBV29-1 and TRBJ2-3; tentatively, D is TRBD1 (5 bases). V lost 4 bases and J lost 5, with 16 bases in between. In germline, CDR1 is SQVTM, CDR2 ANQGSEA. CDR3 length equals 14 residues. The CDR3 loop is CSVVRASRQDTQYF. CDR3 nucleotide sequence: TGCAGCGTTGTCAGGGCATCGCGGCAAGATACGCAGTATTTT.

The rearrangement links TRBV19 to TRBJ1-2, with 8 bases aligning to TRBD1. The CDR3 sequence is 13 residues long. V shed 4 bases and J 7 bases; nucleotides not matched to a gene: 5. Germline V CDR1 and CDR2: LNHDA, SQIVND (reference sequence). DNA of the CDR3: TGTGCCAGTAGTACCACAGGGGGACTTGGCTACACCTTC. This translates into CASSTTGGLGYTF.

This chain joins TRBV6-5 and TRBJ1-5, with TRBD1 matching over 9 bases. V lost 4 bases and J lost 5; bases outside the gene matches: 9. This CDR3 region has 16 residues. Germline V gene data show CDR1 as MNHEY and CDR2 as SVGAGI. The CDR3 loop is CASSSLDRGAYQPQHF. The CDR3 DNA reads as TGTGCCAGCAGTTCCTTGGACAGGGGCGCCTATCAGCCCCAGCATTTT.

The V and J genes are TRBV19 and TRBJ1-2, with 8 nucleotides matching TRBD1. Germline trimming cut 9 bases from V and 7 bases from J; bases unmatched to any gene: 7. Germline CDR1 reads LNHDA; CDR2 reads SQIVND (reference sequence). The CDR3 extends over 12 amino acids. CDR3 sequence reads: CASRAGQGGYTF. The CDR3, as DNA: TGTGCCAGCCGTGCCGGACAGGGTGGCTACACCTTC.

The chain uses TRBV19 and TRBJ2-1; D is ambiguous. V lost 8 bases, J lost 0 bases, and 5 bases lay in between. Germline V lookup: CDR1 LNHDA, CDR2 SQIVND (reference sequence). This CDR3 region has 12 residues. The CDR3 protein is CASAYSYNEQFF. The DNA of the CDR3 is TGTGCCAGTGCCTACTCCTACAATGAGCAGTTCTTC. Drawing the rest from reference TRBV19 and TRBJ2-1, the complete variable domain is DGGITQSPKYLFRKEGQNVTLSCEQNLNHDAMYWYRQDPGQGLRLIYYSQIVNDFQKGDIAEGYSVSREKKESFPLTVTSAQKNPTAFYLCASAYSYNEQFFGPGTRLTVL.

This chain uses TRBV19 with TRBJ2-1; TRBD2 might be the D (6 bases). Germline assignment: CDR1 LNHDA and CDR2 SQIVND (reference sequence). The CDR3 is made up of 15 amino acids. V lost 8 bases, J lost 0 bases, and 14 bases lay in between. CDR3 nucleotides: TGTGCCAGTTCCTCGGGCGGGAACTCCTACAATGAGCAGTTCTTC. It translates to CASSSGGNSYNEQFF.

This clonotype has just a few counts. J is TRBJ1-1 and V is TRBV19; possible D gene TRBD1, 5 bases. Deletions cut 5 bases from V and 0 bases from J, with 13 bases between. CDR1 and CDR2 (germline): LNHDA, SQIVND (reference sequence). The CDR3 has 15 residues. CDR3 sequence (DNA): TGTGCCAGTAGTCCTTCGACAGCGATGAACACTGAAGCTTTCTTT. It specifies CASSPSTAMNTEAFF. Using reference TRBV19 and TRBJ1-1 for the parts outside the CDR3, the full variable domain is DGGITQSPKYLFRKEGQNVTLSCEQNLNHDAMYWYRQDPGQGLRLIYYSQIVNDFQKGDIAEGYSVSREKKESFPLTVTSAQKNPTAFYLCASSPSTAMNTEAFFGQGTRLTVV.